The 31 T cell receptor beta chains reported below all come from one sample, sequenced in a study of tumor and adjacent non-tumor tissue in lung cancer. RNA was extracted from bulk tissue without any cell sorting. This non-tumor lung sample came from over 3 cm beyond the tumor edge. TCRbeta libraries were built with three rounds of nested PCR, modified from ARM-PCR. MiXCR was run by TCRdb on the multiplex PCR reads, yielding one entry per CDR3 protein. Of 48,000 or so distinct CDR3 sequences listed, roughly two thirds are singletons. The sample was distant non-tumor lung tissue. The receptors shown here come from a woman in her seventies with non-small cell lung cancer.

Remarks on this clonotype: A much larger clone lies a single base off, so this may be a read error. The J gene is TRBJ1-2, the V gene TRBV30, with TRBD1 matching over 8 bases. CDR1 GTSNPN and CDR2 SVGIG come from the germline V gene (reference sequence). The CDR3 spans 13 residues. CDR3 sequence: CTWSPGGTYGYTF. DNA for the CDR3: TGTACCTGGAGTCCAGGGGGCACCTATGGCTACACCTTC.

This clonotype was observed at least ten times. The chain uses TRBV14 and TRBJ2-5; no firm D call. V was shortened by 4 bases and J by 2 bases, with 11 bases between the two germline ends. Germline V gene data show CDR1 as SGHDN and CDR2 as FVKESK. The CDR3 covers 14 residues. Written as DNA, the CDR3 is TGTGCCAGCAGCCCGCTGGACGGACAAGAGACCCAGTACTTC. Translation gives CASSPLDGQETQYF.

The gene calls are TRBV29-1 and TRBJ1-4; D might be TRBD1 (6 bases). CDR1 is SQVTM and CDR2 is ANQGSEA in the germline V gene. This CDR3 has 14 residues. Deletions cut 6 bases from V and 4 bases from J, with 15 bases between. The CDR3 reads CSVEKGGSNEKLFF. CDR3 sequence (DNA): TGCAGCGTCGAAAAGGGGGGGAGTAATGAAAAACTGTTTTTT. Based on the CDR3 plus reference TRBV29-1 and TRBJ1-4, the full variable domain is SAVISQKPSRDICQRGTSLTIQCQVDSQVTMMFWYRQQPGQSLTLIATANQGSEATYESGFVIDKFPISRPNLTFSTLTVSNMSPEDSSIYLCSVEKGGSNEKLFFGSGTQLSVL.

Comments on this clonotype: The junction departs from germline at one end; a sequencing error may be responsible. The J gene is TRBJ1-2, the V gene TRBV11-1; D uncertain. The length of the CDR3 is 14 residues. Germline values: CDR1 SGHAT, CDR2 FQDESV (reference sequence). This chain's CDR3 is CVSSHSGVTYGYAF. CDR3 nucleotides: TGTGTCAGCAGTCATTCGGGAGTTACCTATGGCTACGCCTTC.

This clonotype was counted a single time. V is TRBV4-1 and J is TRBJ1-2, with D possibly being TRBD1 (5 bases). Trimming pared 1 base from V and 7 bases from J, leaving 13 bases between. The CDR3 has 14 amino acids. Germline V gives CDR1 MGHRA, CDR2 YSYEKL. The CDR3 DNA sequence: TGCGCCAGCAGCCAAGCCGCAGGGATCGCTGGCTACACCTTC. Encoded protein: CASSQAAGIAGYTF.

V usage is TRBV7-9 and J usage is TRBJ2-7, with D possibly TRBD2 on 6 matching bases. CDR3 size: 14 residues. CDR1 SEHNR and CDR2 FQNEAQ come from the germline V gene (reference sequence). V dropped 2 bases and J dropped 4 bases, with 12 bases sitting between them. The CDR3: CASSLPLAYYEQYF. The CDR3 nucleotides read TGTGCCAGCAGCTTACCCCTAGCGTATTACGAGCAGTACTTC. The variable domain in full, completed from reference TRBV7-9 and TRBJ2-7, reads DTGVSQNPRHKITKRGQNVTFRCDPISEHNRLYWYRQTLGQGPEFLTYFQNEAQLEKSRLLSDRFSAERPKGSFSTLEIQRTEQGDSAMYLCASSLPLAYYEQYFGPGTRLTVT.

Of note for this clonotype: A much larger clone differs from this one at a single base, so this may be a read error. The gene calls are TRBV24-1 and TRBJ2-5; D possibly corresponds to TRBD2 (5 bases). Per the germline V gene, CDR1 is KGHDR and CDR2 is SFDVKD. This CDR3 has 15 amino acids. Here the CDR3 reads CTTSDNRGRGETQYF. CDR3 nucleotide sequence: TGTACCACCAGTGACAACCGAGGGCGCGGGGAGACCCAGTACTTC.

The gene calls are TRBV24-1 and TRBJ2-1, with 15 bases aligning to TRBD2. Germline CDR1 KGHDR, CDR2 SFDVKD. Unmatched junction bases numbered 8, after V lost 2 bases and J lost 7 bases. The CDR3 loop spans 18 amino acids. The CDR3 reads CATSDSPGLAGGSNEQFF. In DNA form, the CDR3 reads TGTGCCACCAGTGATTCCCCCGGACTAGCGGGAGGGAGTAATGAGCAGTTCTTC.

This clonotype occurred many times. The J gene is TRBJ2-1, the V gene TRBV5-1; D gene ambiguous. Germline V gives CDR1 SGHRS, CDR2 YFSETQ. Trimming stripped 4 bases from V and 6 bases from J, with 8 bases between. CDR3 length equals 12 residues. The CDR3 loop reads CASSLGLNEQFF. The CDR3 nucleotides are TGCGCCAGCAGCCTTGGTCTCAATGAGCAGTTCTTC.

Of note for this clonotype: It may be a read error: a sequence one base away is much more abundant. This chain connects TRBV7-8 to TRBJ1-5; possible D gene TRBD1, 6 bases. There are 15 residues in the CDR3. Germline assignment: CDR1 SGHVS and CDR2 FQNEAQ. The CDR3 region has the DNA TGTGCCAGCAGTAAACAGGGAGGAAGCAATCAGTCCCAGCATTTT. It encodes CASSKQGGSNQSQHF.

Regarding this clonotype: This could be a read error, since a much larger clone is one nucleotide away. The rearrangement uses TRBV5-1 and TRBJ2-2; D could derive from TRBD1 or TRBD2 (6 bases each). The germline V gene has CDR1 SGHRS and CDR2 YFSETQ. The CDR3 length is 13 residues. Here the CDR3 reads CASSLQGTGGLFF. DNA for the CDR3: TGCGCCAGCAGCTTACAGGGCACCGGGGGGCTGTTTTTT.

Of note for this clonotype: This CDR3 fails to terminate in the conserved phenylalanine or tryptophan, so it likely reflects a read error. The chain recombines TRBV12-3 or TRBV12-4 with TRBJ1-5; 11 positions match TRBD1. The CDR3 runs 15 residues. The CDR3 DNA is TGCGCCAGCAGAAGGACAGGGGGCGACCATCAGCCCCAGCATCTT. Translation: CASRRTGGDHQPQHL.

This clonotype was seen just once. The CDR3 region is CASSPWIGSGNEQFF. The CDR3 DNA follows: TGTGCCAGCAGCCCCTGGATAGGGAGTGGGAATGAGCAGTTCTTC. The chain is built from TRBV7-9 and TRBJ2-1; a weak D match, TRBD2 (5 bases). Trimming cost V 5 bases and J 7 bases, with 18 bases left between them. The CDR3 runs 15 residues. Germline V gene lookup returns CDR1 SEHNR and CDR2 FQNEAQ (reference sequence).

A word on this clonotype: The junction does not match germline at one end; this may be a read error. V is TRBV6-6 and J is TRBJ2-1; weak D call: TRBD2 (6 bases). Germline V gives CDR1 MNHNY, CDR2 SVGAGI (reference sequence). This CDR3 has 16 residues. CDR3 residues: CASRYPGDHPGNEKFF. For the CDR3, the DNA is TGTGCCAGCAGGTACCCGGGGGACCACCCTGGGAATGAGAAGTTCTTC.

The chain joins TRBV29-1 to TRBJ2-1; weak D call: TRBD2 (5 bases). The CDR3 is 13 residues long. The V and J ends lost 5 bases and 9 bases respectively, with 17 bases between them. The germline CDR1 and CDR2 sequences are SQVTM and ANQGSEA. CDR3: CSVKMEDLSEQFF. CDR3 DNA: TGCAGCGTTAAGATGGAGGATTTGAGTGAGCAGTTCTTC.

Points on this clonotype: It may be a read error: a sequence one base away is much more abundant. The rearrangement joins TRBV28 to TRBJ2-5; TRBD1 agrees at 8 bases. The length of the CDR3 is 14 residues. Germline V CDR1 and CDR2: MDHEN, SYDVKM. V shed 6 bases, J shed 5 bases, and the junction held 8 bases outside the gene matches. The CDR3 coding sequence is TGTGCCAGCAGACAGGACAGGGAGATGGAGACCCAGTACTTC. It is translated as CASRQDREMETQYF. Complete variable domain (other parts from reference TRBV28 and TRBJ2-5): DVKVTQSSRYLVKRTGEKVFLECVQDMDHENMFWYRQDPGLGLRLIYFSYDVKMKEKGDIPEGYSVSREKKERFSLILESASTNQTSMYLCASRQDREMETQYFGPGTRLLVL.

There are many counts of this clonotype. The chain is built from TRBV7-3 and TRBJ2-3, with D possibly TRBD2 on 5 matching bases. V was pared by 0 bases and J by 4 bases, with 8 bases between. The length of the CDR3 is 14 residues. The germline V gene has CDR1 SGHTA and CDR2 FQGTGA. The CDR3 DNA reads TGTGCCAGCAGCTTAACCGGGGTGGCAGATACGCAGTATTTT. Translation gives CASSLTGVADTQYF.

This clonotype was observed a single time. V gene TRBV18 combines with J gene TRBJ2-1; D is perhaps TRBD1 (5 bases). Germline lookup yields CDR1 KGHSH and CDR2 LQKENI. The CDR3 sequence is 14 residues long. Trimming left V 4 bases short and J 3 bases short, with 10 bases between. CDR3 DNA sequence: TGTGCCAGCTCACTCCAGGGCTACTACAATGAGCAGTTCTTC. It translates to CASSLQGYYNEQFF.

The rearrangement joins TRBV5-1 to TRBJ2-1; 11 bases line up with TRBD1. The CDR3 length is 22 residues. Germline values: CDR1 SGHRS, CDR2 YFSETQ. The V and J ends lost 4 bases and 12 bases, in that order; junction bases with no gene match: 33. This CDR3 is CASSPEGGQGATTDKDPLAQFF. CDR3 bases: TGCGCCAGCAGCCCCGAGGGCGGACAGGGGGCGACCACGGACAAAGACCCACTAGCGCAGTTCTTC.

This clonotype was counted ten times or more. This chain links TRBV11-2 with TRBJ2-3; D call uncertain. CDR3 size: 14 residues. Germline V gene sequence: CDR1 SGHAT, CDR2 FQNNGV. Trimming pared 5 bases from V and 5 bases from J, leaving 14 bases between. In nucleotides, the CDR3 is TGTGCCAGCAGCGGCTGGACGGAAGTAGATACGCAGTATTTT. It yields the protein CASSGWTEVDTQYF.

This chain uses TRBV29-1 with TRBJ2-7; 12 nucleotides match TRBD1. The CDR3 has 14 amino acids. With V trimmed by 3 bases and J by 10 bases, 10 bases remained unmatched. In germline, CDR1 is SQVTM, CDR2 ANQGSEA. The CDR3 loop reads CSVDTGTGGNDQYF. The CDR3 DNA reads TGCAGCGTTGACACCGGGACAGGGGGCAATGATCAGTACTTC.

A note on this clonotype: Mismatch with germline at one junction end may stem from a read error. The V call is TRBV6-5, the J call TRBJ2-7; D ambiguous. The CDR3 contains 14 residues. Germline CDR1 MNHEY, CDR2 SVGAGI. The CDR3 bases are TGTGCCAGCGGTTCTAGACATCCGGGCTACGAGCAGTATTTC. Translated: CASGSRHPGYEQYF.

Concerning this clonotype itself: This sequence may be a read error, since a much larger clone differs from it by one base. V and J are TRBV5-4 and TRBJ2-7; D not resolved. From germline, CDR1 is SGHNT and CDR2 YYREEE (reference sequence). The CDR3 totals 14 residues. The CDR3 loop reads CASSLGAGTYELYF. CDR3 nucleotides: TGTGCCAGCAGCTTGGGAGCAGGAACCTACGAGCTGTACTTC.

This clonotype occurred once. This may arise from a read error, as a much more abundant clone is one base away. The chain recombines TRBV18 with TRBJ1-5; D is unresolved. Trimming took 7 bases from V and 0 from J, leaving 7 bases between them. The CDR3 totals 13 residues. Looked up from germline, CDR1 is KGHSH and CDR2 is LQKENI. The DNA of the CDR3 is TGTGCCAGCTTTCCCGATAGCAATCAGCCCCAGCATTTT. Translation: CASFPDSNQPQHF.

In regard to this clonotype: Given a much more abundant clone one base away, this may be a read error. V usage is TRBV7-8 and J usage is TRBJ2-6; weak D call: TRBD1 (6 bases). Germline V gene lookup returns CDR1 SGHVS and CDR2 FQNEAQ. CDR3 length equals 18 residues. The CDR3 DNA is TGTGCCAGCTGCTTAACAGGGTTGGACCTCTCTGGGGCCAACGTCCTGACTTTC. As protein: CASCLTGLDLSGANVLTF. Using reference TRBV7-8 and TRBJ2-6 for the parts outside the CDR3, the full variable domain is GAGVSQSPRYKVAKRGQDVALRCDPISGHVSLFWYQQALGQGPEFLTYFQNEAQLDKSGLPSDRFFAERPEGSVSTLKIQRTQQEDSAVYLCASCLTGLDLSGANVLTFGAGSRLTVL.

This clonotype was seen repeatedly, ten times or more. The CDR3 sequence: CASSWGLAGGYNEQFF. In nucleotides, the CDR3 is TGCGCCAGCAGCTGGGGACTAGCGGGAGGCTACAATGAGCAGTTCTTC. The rearrangement uses TRBV5-1 and TRBJ2-1; the match to TRBD2 covers 15 bases. Germline-derived CDR1 and CDR2 are SGHRS and YFSETQ. The CDR3 loop spans 16 amino acids. Trimming removed 3 bases from V and 3 bases from J; junction bases left unmatched: 1.

Remarks on this clonotype: One end of the junction is discordant with germline, which a read error may explain. The V and J genes are TRBV6-2 or TRBV6-3 and TRBJ1-5; D may be TRBD1 (5 bases). The CDR3 extends over 14 amino acids. Germline loops: CDR1 MNHEY, CDR2 SVGEGT. The CDR3 loop is CANSYLGGTQRQHF. CDR3 DNA: TGTGCCAACAGTTACCTTGGAGGGACTCAGCGCCAGCATTTT.

This clonotype was detected a few times. The rearrangement joins TRBV6-1 to TRBJ2-7; 12 nucleotides line up with TRBD1. The V segment lost 6 bases and the J segment 12 bases; nucleotides outside the gene matches: 12. The CDR3 extends over 14 amino acids. Germline CDR1 is MNHNS and CDR2 is SASEGT. CDR3: CASSTGTGGLCLYF. The CDR3 nucleotides read TGTGCCAGCAGCACCGGGACAGGGGGCTTGTGTCTGTACTTC.

With regard to this clonotype: Possible read error: a much larger clone is one base away. The rearrangement uses TRBV5-6 and TRBJ2-1; possibly TRBD2 for D (5 bases). Per germline, CDR1 SGHDT and CDR2 YYEEEE. This CDR3 has 15 residues. The CDR3 bases are TGTGTCAGCAACCAGAAAGGCGGGCATTACAATGAGCAGTTCTTC. Translating it yields CVSNQKGGHYNEQFF. The full variable domain, in which reference TRBV5-6 and TRBJ2-1 provide the parts outside the CDR3, is DAGVTQSPTHLIKTRGQQVTLRCSPKSGHDTVSWYQQALGQGPQFIFQYYEEEERQRGNFPDRFSGHQFPNYSSELNVNALLLGDSALYLCVSNQKGGHYNEQFFGPGTRLTVL.

On this clonotype itself: Relative to the germline gene, one junction end is altered; a read error may explain this. CDR3 loop: CASILDRGADTQYF. DNA for the CDR3: TGCGCCAGCATCTTGGACAGGGGGGCAGATACGCAGTATTTT. The chain carries TRBV11-1 and TRBJ2-3; 10 nucleotides line up with TRBD1. There are 14 residues in the CDR3. The germline V gene encodes CDR1 SGHAT and CDR2 FQDESV (reference sequence).

Notes on this clonotype: A much larger clone differs by one base, so this may be a read error. The V gene is TRBV30, the J gene TRBJ1-2; possible D gene TRBD1, 6 bases. The CDR3 sequence is 13 residues long. Germline assignment: CDR1 GTSNPN and CDR2 SVGIG (reference sequence). The DNA of the CDR3 is TGTGTCTGGAGTGGAGGGGGAAACTATGGCTACACCTTC. Its protein product is CVWSGGGNYGYTF.